Following are 24 T cell receptor beta chains from one sample sequenced in a study of breast tumors, draining lymph nodes, adjacent tissues. MiXCR, run by TCRdb on the multiplex PCR reads, gives a single entry per CDR3 protein. The data show approximately 88,000 distinct CDR3 sequences, with about 27% seen just once and roughly 7.3% held by the top ten. Axillary draining lymph nodes of breast cancer patients supplied the node samples. Sequenced: axillary lymph node tissue. Source of these receptors: a female donor with breast cancer. Some clones in this sample may be carry-over from other donors' samples.

Ten or more counts support this clonotype. The chain recombines TRBV20-1 with TRBJ2-7, with TRBD1 matching over 11 bases. V gave up 6 bases and J gave up 5 bases; unmatched junction bases: 3. Germline loops: CDR1 DFQATT, CDR2 SNEGSKA (reference sequence). The CDR3 runs 12 residues. This chain's CDR3 is CSADRGRNEQYF. The CDR3 region has the DNA TGCAGTGCGGACAGGGGGCGGAACGAGCAGTACTTC.

This clonotype was observed at least ten times. This sequence joins TRBV9 and TRBJ2-7; 10 bases line up with TRBD2. CDR1 is SGDLS and CDR2 is YYNGEE in the germline V gene. There are 16 residues in the CDR3. The J segment lost 6 bases and the V segment lost 4 bases, leaving 13 bases of the junction unmatched. CDR3 region: CASSPHSGTSETEQYF. The CDR3 DNA sequence: TGTGCCAGCAGCCCCCATTCCGGGACTAGCGAGACCGAGCAGTACTTC.

This chain joins TRBV4-1 and TRBJ1-2; no firm D call. This CDR3 is built from 15 residues. The germline V gene encodes CDR1 MGHRA and CDR2 YSYEKL. V was shortened by 4 bases and J by 4 bases, with 16 bases between the two germline ends. The CDR3 protein is CASSPIITASYGYTF. The CDR3 DNA reads as TGCGCCAGCAGCCCGATAATCACAGCGAGCTATGGCTACACCTTC.

This clonotype has only a few counts. This chain uses TRBV6-6 with TRBJ2-3, with D possibly being TRBD2 (5 bases). This CDR3 comprises 15 residues. CDR1 is MNHNY, CDR2 SVGAGI, per germline (reference sequence). V was cut by 5 bases and J by 0 bases, with 12 bases left in between. In DNA, the CDR3 is TGTGCCAGCAGTCCTACAGCGGTTAGCACAGATACGCAGTATTTT. This codes for CASSPTAVSTDTQYF.

This clonotype was counted at least ten times. The chain is built from TRBV11-2 and TRBJ2-3; 9 bases map to TRBD2. Germline V lookup: CDR1 SGHAT, CDR2 FQNNGV. Trimming cost V 1 base and J 6 bases; bases outside gene matches: 8. This CDR3 has 16 residues. The CDR3 here is CASSLVGGRESDTQYF. CDR3 DNA: TGTGCCAGCAGCTTAGTTGGCGGGAGGGAGTCGGATACGCAGTATTTT. Together with reference TRBV11-2 and TRBJ2-3, the CDR3 gives the full variable domain: EAGVAQSPRYKIIEKRQSVAFWCNPISGHATLYWYQQILGQGPKLLIQFQNNGVVDDSQLPKDRFSAERLKGVDSTLKIQPAKLEDSAVYLCASSLVGGRESDTQYFGPGTRLTVL.

This clonotype was seen ten or more times. The chain joins TRBV30 to TRBJ2-1, with unresolved D. Germline CDR1 GTSNPN, CDR2 SVGIG (reference sequence). The length of the CDR3 is 13 residues. Trimming stripped 3 bases from V and 5 bases from J, with 11 bases between. The CDR3 DNA follows: TGTGCCTGGAGCGGCAGGTTAGACAATGAGCAGTTCTTC. It translates to CAWSGRLDNEQFF.

The table lists this clonotype with many counts. The V gene is TRBV20-1, the J gene TRBJ2-2; 9 nucleotides align to TRBD2. With 3 bases clipped from V and 0 bases from J, the junction kept 5 bases outside the gene matches. CDR1 DFQATT and CDR2 SNEGSKA come from the germline V gene (reference sequence). This CDR3 is 16 amino acids long. In DNA form, the CDR3 reads TGCAGTGCTAGTGGGACTAGCACAGCGAACACCGGGGAGCTGTTTTTT. The encoded protein is CSASGTSTANTGELFF.

This clonotype was found many times. The chain links TRBV11-1 to TRBJ2-5; D is unresolved. Trimming cost V 2 bases and J 7 bases, with 8 bases left between them. This CDR3 contains 12 residues. Germline V gene lookup returns CDR1 SGHAT and CDR2 FQDESV (reference sequence). The CDR3 region has the DNA TGTGCCAGCAGCTTAACAGCCGGGACCCAGTACTTC. Its protein is CASSLTAGTQYF.

Points on this clonotype: The CDR3 does not end in the conserved phenylalanine or tryptophan, so this is likely a read error. The chain links TRBV7-2 to TRBJ2-3; no reliable D call. This CDR3 spans 14 amino acids. Germline V gives CDR1 SGHTA, CDR2 FQGNSA. The CDR3, as DNA: TGTGCCGGCAGCTTACCGTCCAGCAGGGATACGCAGTATCTT. The encoded protein is CAGSLPSSRDTQYL.

This clonotype is a singleton in its sample. The final CDR3 position lacks the conserved phenylalanine or tryptophan, pointing to a likely read error. V and J are TRBV7-2 and TRBJ2-7; either TRBD1 or TRBD2 may fit D (5 bases each). The V and J ends lost 5 bases and 9 bases respectively, with 17 bases between them. Germline loops: CDR1 SGHTA, CDR2 FQGNSA. This CDR3 is 13 amino acids long. This CDR3 reads CASSPTRDAGQYL. The CDR3 coding sequence is TGTGCCAGCAGCCCGACCAGGGACGCCGGGCAGTACCTC.

The sample holds many counts of this clonotype. V is TRBV28 and J is TRBJ2-7; unclear D gene. V was trimmed by 8 bases and J by 2 bases, leaving 10 bases between them. The CDR3 loop spans 12 amino acids. The germline gives CDR1 MDHEN, CDR2 SYDVKM. CDR3 bases: TGTGCCAGCGGGCTCTCTCCCTACGAGCAGTACTTC. Its translation: CASGLSPYEQYF.

This clonotype was counted at least ten times. V gene TRBV19 combines with J gene TRBJ2-2; perhaps TRBD1 as D (5 bases). Looked up from germline, CDR1 is LNHDA and CDR2 is SQIVND (reference sequence). V lost 7 bases to trimming and J lost 4 bases, with 19 bases between them. There are 16 residues in the CDR3. CDR3 sequence (DNA): TGTGCCAGTACCCCGGACATGCGGTATCGCACCGGGGAGCTGTTTTTT. This translates into CASTPDMRYRTGELFF.

Comments on this clonotype: A read error may account for a junction end that differs from germline. This chain connects TRBV20-1 to TRBJ2-7; the match to TRBD2 covers 8 bases. The CDR3 is 16 amino acids. Germline values: CDR1 DFQATT, CDR2 SNEGSKA (reference sequence). CDR3 loop: CSARGTGTSGTYERYF. The CDR3 nucleotides read TGCAGTGCTAGAGGTACCGGGACTAGTGGGACCTACGAGCGGTACTTC.

This clonotype was seen many times. This chain uses TRBV7-2 with TRBJ2-6; no definite D call. The ends were cut back, 7 bases at V and 2 bases at J, with 6 bases in the middle. CDR3 length equals 13 residues. Germline assignment: CDR1 SGHTA and CDR2 FQGNSA. This CDR3 reads CASTLAGANVLTF. The CDR3 DNA reads as TGTGCCAGCACCCTCGCTGGGGCCAACGTCCTGACTTTC. The full variable domain, with the rest looked up from reference TRBV7-2 and TRBJ2-6, is GAGVSQSPSNKVTEKGKDVELRCDPISGHTALYWYRQSLGQGLEFLIYFQGNSAPDKSGLPSDRFSAERTGGSVSTLTIQRTQQEDSAVYLCASTLAGANVLTFGAGSRLTVL.

This clonotype was detected many times. The V and J genes are TRBV24-1 and TRBJ1-4; D perhaps matches TRBD1 (5 bases). CDR1 is KGHDR and CDR2 is SFDVKD in the germline V gene. Trimming took 3 bases from V and 5 from J, leaving 9 bases between them. There are 14 residues in the CDR3. CDR3 coding DNA: TGTGCCACCAGTGATCCCCGACAGAATGAAAAACTGTTTTTT. It translates to CATSDPRQNEKLFF.

Many counts were recorded for this clonotype. The V call is TRBV5-4, the J call TRBJ1-2; D might be TRBD1 (5 bases). V lost 4 bases and J lost 3, with 16 bases in between. The CDR3 contains 15 residues. The germline CDR1 and CDR2 sequences are SGHNT and YYREEE (reference sequence). CDR3 in DNA: TGTGCCAGCAGCCAAGCCCAAGGGGTTTACTATGGCTACACCTTC. It translates to CASSQAQGVYYGYTF.

This clonotype was observed at least ten times. The chain has TRBV6-1 and TRBJ2-7; TRBD2 agrees at 11 bases. Trimming took 7 bases from V and 2 from J; bases not matched to a gene: 7. The CDR3 contains 15 residues. The germline CDR1 and CDR2 sequences are MNHNS and SASEGT. Here the CDR3 DNA reads TGTGCCAGCAAAAGGACTAGCGGGCACCCCTACGAGCAGTACTTC. Encoded protein: CASKRTSGHPYEQYF.

This clonotype was observed at least ten times. The chain uses TRBV18 and TRBJ2-1, with D possibly called TRBD1 or TRBD2 (5 bases each). The CDR3 consists of 16 residues. Germline loops: CDR1 KGHSH, CDR2 LQKENI. V lost 1 base to trimming and J lost 8 bases, with 18 bases between them. The CDR3 loop reads CASSPLEGTLGDEQFF. CDR3 in DNA: TGTGCCAGCTCACCACTTGAGGGGACGCTGGGGGATGAGCAGTTCTTC.

In this sample, this clonotype turned up many times. The chain combines TRBV4-3 with TRBJ1-3; 7 nucleotides align to TRBD1. In germline, CDR1 is LGHNA, CDR2 YSLEER. This CDR3 is 15 amino acids long. The V gene end was trimmed by 1 base and the J gene end by 6 bases; junction bases not matched to a gene: 6. In DNA form, the CDR3 reads TGCGCCAGCAGCCAAGGGAGGGACAGCCTAAACACCATATATTTT. Residues: CASSQGRDSLNTIYF.

Ten or more counts support this clonotype. J is TRBJ2-1 and V is TRBV27; D not resolved. CDR1 MNHEY and CDR2 SMNVEV come from the germline V gene (reference sequence). This CDR3 region has 13 residues. Trimming took 0 bases from V and 7 from J, leaving 7 bases between them. CDR3 DNA sequence: TGTGCCAGCAGTTTATCGATCCGTAATGAGCAGTTCTTC. Translation: CASSLSIRNEQFF.

The chain links TRBV20-1 to TRBJ1-1; 8 positions agree with TRBD1. Germline CDR1 reads DFQATT; CDR2 reads SNEGSKA (reference sequence). CDR3 length: 14 residues. V lost 2 bases and J lost 6; bases outside the gene matches: 8. CDR3 nucleotides: TGCAGTGCTAGATTGCAGGGGGCGATCCCTGAAGCTTTCTTT. This gives the protein CSARLQGAIPEAFF.

This clonotype was detected many times. The rearrangement joins TRBV7-6 to TRBJ2-1, with 7 positions matching TRBD1. The CDR3 has 19 residues. Germline trimming cut 6 bases from V and 0 bases from J; bases unmatched to any gene: 17. Germline lookup yields CDR1 SGHVS and CDR2 FNYEAQ. The CDR3 reads CASSQPGQLVSSSYNEQFF. CDR3 DNA: TGTGCCAGCAGTCAACCGGGACAGTTGGTATCTAGCTCCTACAATGAGCAGTTCTTC.

Notes on this clonotype: A much more abundant neighbour one base away suggests this may be a read error. The rearrangement joins TRBV6-5 to TRBJ1-4, with D uncertain. Trimming took 6 bases from V and 5 from J, leaving 10 bases between them. Germline assignment: CDR1 MNHEY and CDR2 SVGAGI. The CDR3 has 13 amino acids. CDR3 in amino acids: CASRSRRNEKLFF. CDR3 sequence (DNA): TGTGCCAGCAGAAGTAGGCGAAATGAAAAACTGTTTTTT.

A note on this clonotype: A much larger clone sits a single nucleotide away, making a read error possible. The rearrangement uses TRBV20-1 and TRBJ1-4, with D perhaps matching TRBD1 (5 bases). Germline-derived CDR1 and CDR2 are DFQATT and SNEGSKA (reference sequence). This CDR3 has 13 amino acids. The chain's CDR3 is CSAPQGLGETLFF. CDR3 nucleotides: TGCAGTGCCCCGCAGGGTTTAGGGGAAACACTGTTTTTT.